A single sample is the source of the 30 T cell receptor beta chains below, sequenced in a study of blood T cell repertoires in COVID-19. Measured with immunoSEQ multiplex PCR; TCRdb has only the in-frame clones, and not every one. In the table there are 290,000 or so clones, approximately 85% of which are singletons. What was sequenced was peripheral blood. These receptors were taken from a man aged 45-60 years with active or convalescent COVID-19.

CDR3 nucleotides: TGTGCCAGCAGTCTGAGAGGAAAAGCTTTCTTT. This codes for CASSLRGKAFF. The genes are TRBV6-5 and TRBJ1-1; D unclear. The V and J ends lost 5 bases and 9 bases respectively, with 10 bases between them. CDR3 length: 11 residues. Per the germline V gene, CDR1 is MNHEY and CDR2 is SVGAGI.

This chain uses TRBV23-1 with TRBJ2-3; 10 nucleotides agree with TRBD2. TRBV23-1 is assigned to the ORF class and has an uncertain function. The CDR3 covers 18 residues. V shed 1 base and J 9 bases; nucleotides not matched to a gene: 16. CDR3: CASSQFPHRVAGGATQYF. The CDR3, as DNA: TGCGCCAGCAGTCAATTCCCCCATCGAGTAGCGGGAGGCGCGACGCAGTATTTT.

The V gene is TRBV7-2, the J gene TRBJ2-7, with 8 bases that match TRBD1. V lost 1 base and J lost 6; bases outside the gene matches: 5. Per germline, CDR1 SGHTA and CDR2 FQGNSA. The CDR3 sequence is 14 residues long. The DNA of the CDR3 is TGTGCCAGCAGCTTAGGACAGGGGCGCGCCGAGCAGTACTTC. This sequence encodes CASSLGQGRAEQYF.

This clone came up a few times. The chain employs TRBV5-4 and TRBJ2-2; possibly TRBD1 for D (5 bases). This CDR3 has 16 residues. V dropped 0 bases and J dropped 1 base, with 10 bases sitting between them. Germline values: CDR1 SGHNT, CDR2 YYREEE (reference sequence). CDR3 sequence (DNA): TGTGCCAGCAGCTTGGGACAGAGCCAGAACACCGGGGAGCTGTTTTTT. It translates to CASSLGQSQNTGELFF.

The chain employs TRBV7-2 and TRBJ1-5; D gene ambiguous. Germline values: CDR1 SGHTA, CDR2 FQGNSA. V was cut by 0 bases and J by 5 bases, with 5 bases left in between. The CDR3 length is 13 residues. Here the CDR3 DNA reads TGTGCCAGCAGCTTAGCCCCTGATCAGCCCCAGCATTTT. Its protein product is CASSLAPDQPQHF. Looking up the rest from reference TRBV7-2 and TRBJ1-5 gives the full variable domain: GAGVSQSPSNKVTEKGKDVELRCDPISGHTALYWYRQSLGQGLEFLIYFQGNSAPDKSGLPSDRFSAERTGGSVSTLTIQRTQQEDSAVYLCASSLAPDQPQHFGDGTRLSIL.

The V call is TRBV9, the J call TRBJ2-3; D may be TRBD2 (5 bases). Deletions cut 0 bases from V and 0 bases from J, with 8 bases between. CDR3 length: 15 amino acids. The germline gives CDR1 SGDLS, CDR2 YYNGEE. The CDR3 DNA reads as TGTGCCAGCAGCGTAGGGGAGTGGAGCACAGATACGCAGTATTTT. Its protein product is CASSVGEWSTDTQYF.

In DNA form, the CDR3 reads TGTGCCAGCAGCGTAGTGGGAAGGACTGGCACTGAATCCTACGAGCAGTACTTC. This gives the protein CASSVVGRTGTESYEQYF. The chain carries TRBV9 and TRBJ2-7; weak D call: TRBD2 (5 bases). From germline, CDR1 is SGDLS and CDR2 YYNGEE. V was pared by 0 bases and J by 1 base, with 20 bases between. The CDR3 consists of 18 residues.

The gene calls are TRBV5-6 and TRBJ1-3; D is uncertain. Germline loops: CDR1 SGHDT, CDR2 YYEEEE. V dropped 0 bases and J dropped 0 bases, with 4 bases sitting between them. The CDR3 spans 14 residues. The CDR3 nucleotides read TGTGCCAGCAGCTTGGGAGTCTCTGGAAACACCATATATTTT. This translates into CASSLGVSGNTIYF.

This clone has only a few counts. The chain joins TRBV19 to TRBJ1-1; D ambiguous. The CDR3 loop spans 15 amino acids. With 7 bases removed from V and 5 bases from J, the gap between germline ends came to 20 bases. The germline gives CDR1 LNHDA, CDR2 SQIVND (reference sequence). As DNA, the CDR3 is TGTGCCAGTAACCCCCTTGGCCTAACGGGGACTGAAGCTTTCTTT. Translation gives CASNPLGLTGTEAFF.

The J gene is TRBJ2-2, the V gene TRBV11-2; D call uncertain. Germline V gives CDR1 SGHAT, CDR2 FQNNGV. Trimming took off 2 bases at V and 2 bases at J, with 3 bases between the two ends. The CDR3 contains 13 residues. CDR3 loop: CASSLSNTGELFF. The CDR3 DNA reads TGTGCCAGCAGCTTAAGCAACACCGGGGAGCTGTTTTTT.

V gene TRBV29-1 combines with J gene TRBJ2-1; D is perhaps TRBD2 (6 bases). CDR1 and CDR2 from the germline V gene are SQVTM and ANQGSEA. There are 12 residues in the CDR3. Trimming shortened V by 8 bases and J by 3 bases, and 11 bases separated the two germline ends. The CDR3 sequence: CSSSGSYNEQFF. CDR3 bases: TGCAGCTCCTCCGGGAGCTACAATGAGCAGTTCTTC.

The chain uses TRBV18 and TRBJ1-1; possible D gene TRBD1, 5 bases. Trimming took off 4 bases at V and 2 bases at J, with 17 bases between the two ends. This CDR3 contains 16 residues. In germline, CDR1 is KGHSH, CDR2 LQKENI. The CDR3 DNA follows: TGTGCCAGCTCACTTAAAACGACAGAAGGCAACACTGAAGCTTTCTTT. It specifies CASSLKTTEGNTEAFF.

The CDR3 is CASSLSLVEDEQFF. DNA for the CDR3: TGTGCCAGCAGCTTAAGCCTTGTTGAGGATGAGCAGTTCTTC. The rearrangement joins TRBV7-3 to TRBJ2-1; D unresolved. This CDR3 has 14 amino acids. The V and J ends lost 1 base and 8 bases respectively, with 12 bases between them. Germline V lookup: CDR1 SGHTA, CDR2 FQGTGA.

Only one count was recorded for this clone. The CDR3 loop reads CATSTAVSSYNEQFF. The CDR3 DNA reads as TGTGCCACCAGCACAGCGGTCAGCTCCTACAATGAGCAGTTCTTC. The J gene is TRBJ2-1, the V gene TRBV15; D might be TRBD2 (5 bases). V was shortened by 4 bases and J by 0 bases, with 10 bases between the two germline ends. Germline V CDR1 and CDR2: LNHNV, YYDKDF (reference sequence). This CDR3 has 15 residues.

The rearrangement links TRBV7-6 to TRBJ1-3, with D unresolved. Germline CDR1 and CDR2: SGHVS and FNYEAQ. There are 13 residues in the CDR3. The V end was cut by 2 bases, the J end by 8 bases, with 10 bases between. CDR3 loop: CASSLLNPDTIYF. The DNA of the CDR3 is TGTGCCAGCAGCTTACTTAATCCGGACACCATATATTTT.

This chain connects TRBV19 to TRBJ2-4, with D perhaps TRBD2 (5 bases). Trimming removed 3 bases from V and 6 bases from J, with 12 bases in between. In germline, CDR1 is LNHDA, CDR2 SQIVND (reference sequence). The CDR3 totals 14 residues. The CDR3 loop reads CASSIRGAANIQYF. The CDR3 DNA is TGTGCCAGTAGTATTCGGGGTGCGGCAAACATTCAGTACTTC.

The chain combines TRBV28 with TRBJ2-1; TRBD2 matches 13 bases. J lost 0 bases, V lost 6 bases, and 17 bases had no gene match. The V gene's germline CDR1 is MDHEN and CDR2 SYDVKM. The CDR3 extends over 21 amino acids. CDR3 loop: CASSSLTSGRGRPSSYNEQFF. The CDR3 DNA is TGTGCCAGCAGCTCCCTCACTAGCGGGAGGGGCCGTCCCAGCTCCTACAATGAGCAGTTCTTC.

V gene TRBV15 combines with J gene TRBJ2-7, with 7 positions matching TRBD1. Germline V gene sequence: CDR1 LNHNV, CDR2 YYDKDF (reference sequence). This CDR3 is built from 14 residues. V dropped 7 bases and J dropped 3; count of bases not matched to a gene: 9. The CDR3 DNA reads TGTGCCACCAACTCCGGGACAGAGAGCTACGAGCAGTACTTC. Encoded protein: CATNSGTESYEQYF.

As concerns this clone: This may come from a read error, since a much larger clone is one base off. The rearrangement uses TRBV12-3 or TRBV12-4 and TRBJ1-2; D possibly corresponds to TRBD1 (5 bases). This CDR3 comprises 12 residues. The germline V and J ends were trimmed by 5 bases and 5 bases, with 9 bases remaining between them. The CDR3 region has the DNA TGTGCCAGCAGTCCAGGGAGGTATGGCTACACCTTC. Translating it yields CASSPGRYGYTF.

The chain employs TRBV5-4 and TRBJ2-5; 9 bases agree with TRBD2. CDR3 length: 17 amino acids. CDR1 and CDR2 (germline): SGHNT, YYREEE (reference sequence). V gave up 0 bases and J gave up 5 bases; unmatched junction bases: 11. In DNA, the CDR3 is TGTGCCAGCAGCTTGGGAGGTAGCGGGAGAGGGCGGGAGACCCAGTACTTC. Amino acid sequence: CASSLGGSGRGRETQYF.

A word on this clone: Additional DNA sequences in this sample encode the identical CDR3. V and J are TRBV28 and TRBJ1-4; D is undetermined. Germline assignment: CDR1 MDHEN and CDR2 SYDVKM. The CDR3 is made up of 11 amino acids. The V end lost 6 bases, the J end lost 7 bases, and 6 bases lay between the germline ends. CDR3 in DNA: TGTGCCAGCAGCCTCCGTGAAAAACTGTTTTTT. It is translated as CASSLREKLFF.

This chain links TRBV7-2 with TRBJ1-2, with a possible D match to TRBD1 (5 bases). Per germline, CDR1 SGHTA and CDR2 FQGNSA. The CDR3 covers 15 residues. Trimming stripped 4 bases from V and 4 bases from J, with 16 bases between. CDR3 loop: CASSWGGLGSYGYTF. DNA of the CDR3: TGTGCCAGCAGCTGGGGGGGTCTGGGTAGCTATGGCTACACCTTC.

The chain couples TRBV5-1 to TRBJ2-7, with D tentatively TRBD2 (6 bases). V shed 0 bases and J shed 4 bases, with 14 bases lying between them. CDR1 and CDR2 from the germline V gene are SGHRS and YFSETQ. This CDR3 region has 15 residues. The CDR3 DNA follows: TGCGCCAGCAGCTTGGAACTAGCCGGACTTTACGAGCAGTACTTC. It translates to CASSLELAGLYEQYF.

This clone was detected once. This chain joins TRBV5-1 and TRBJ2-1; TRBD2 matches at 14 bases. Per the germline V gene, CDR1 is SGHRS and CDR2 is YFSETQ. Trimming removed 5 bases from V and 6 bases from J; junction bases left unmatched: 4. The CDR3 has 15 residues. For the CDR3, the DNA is TGCGCCAGCAGTCAAGGGACTAGCGGGGGCAATGAGCAGTTCTTC. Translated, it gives CASSQGTSGGNEQFF. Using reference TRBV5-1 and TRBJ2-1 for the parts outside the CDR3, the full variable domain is KAGVTQTPRYLIKTRGQQVTLSCSPISGHRSVSWYQQTPGQGLQFLFEYFSETQRNKGNFPGRFSGRQFSNSRSEMNVSTLELGDSALYLCASSQGTSGGNEQFFGPGTRLTVL.

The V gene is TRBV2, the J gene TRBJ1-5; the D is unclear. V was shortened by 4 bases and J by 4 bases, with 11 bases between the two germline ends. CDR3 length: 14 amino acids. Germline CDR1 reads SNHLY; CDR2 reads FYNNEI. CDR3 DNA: TGTGCCAGCAGTGTACCCGGGAAGAATCAGCCCCAGCATTTT. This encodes CASSVPGKNQPQHF.

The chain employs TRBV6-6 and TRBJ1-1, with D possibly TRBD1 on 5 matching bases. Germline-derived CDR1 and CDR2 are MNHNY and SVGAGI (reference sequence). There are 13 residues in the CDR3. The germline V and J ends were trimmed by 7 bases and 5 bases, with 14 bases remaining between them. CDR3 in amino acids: CASTHSRGTEAFF. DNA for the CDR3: TGTGCCAGCACCCACTCCCGGGGGACTGAAGCTTTCTTT.

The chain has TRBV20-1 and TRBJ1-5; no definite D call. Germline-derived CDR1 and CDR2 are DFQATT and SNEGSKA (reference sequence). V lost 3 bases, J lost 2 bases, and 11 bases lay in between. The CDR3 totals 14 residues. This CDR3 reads CSASGQARNQPQHF. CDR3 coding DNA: TGCAGTGCTAGTGGTCAGGCTCGCAATCAGCCCCAGCATTTT.

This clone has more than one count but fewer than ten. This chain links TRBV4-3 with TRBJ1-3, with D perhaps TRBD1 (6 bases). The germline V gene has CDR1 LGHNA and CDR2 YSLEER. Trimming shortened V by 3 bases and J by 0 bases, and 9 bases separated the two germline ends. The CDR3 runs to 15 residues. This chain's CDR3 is CASSQGALSGNTIYF. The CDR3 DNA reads TGCGCCAGCAGCCAGGGGGCCCTCTCTGGAAACACCATATATTTT.

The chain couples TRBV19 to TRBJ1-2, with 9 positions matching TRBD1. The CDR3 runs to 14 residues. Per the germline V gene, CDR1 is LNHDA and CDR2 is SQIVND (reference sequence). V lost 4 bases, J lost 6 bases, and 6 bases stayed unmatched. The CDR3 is CASSNRGQGDGYTF. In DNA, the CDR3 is TGTGCCAGTAGTAATCGGGGACAGGGCGATGGCTACACCTTC.

The chain's CDR3 is CASSRGLLAGVVDTQYF. The CDR3 DNA follows: TGTGCCAGCTCACGGGGGTTACTAGCGGGAGTGGTAGATACGCAGTATTTT. The chain links TRBV18 to TRBJ2-3; TRBD2 aligns across 11 bases. Germline V gene data show CDR1 as KGHSH and CDR2 as LQKENI. CDR3 length equals 17 residues. Trimming removed 4 bases from V and 5 bases from J; junction bases left unmatched: 11.